Listed below are T cell receptor beta chains from one sample, sequenced in a study of shared clonotypes between healthy human individuals. The table came from immunoSEQ multiplex PCR; TCRdb's copy has only in-frame clones and leaves some out. The sample carries about 2.1 million clones, 93% recorded once. The sample consisted of naive CD8+ T cells from PBMCs. The receptors derive from a man younger than 35 in good health. Some clones in this sample may be carry-over from other donors' samples. The CDR3 runs from the conserved cysteine through the conserved F or W. The D gene is left open where the match is weak. Only part of the rows carry a size: once, few, many, or a class if the clone is expanded.

size,V,J,D,CDR3,DNA
.,TRBV29-1,TRBJ2-1,TRBD2,CSVEGLAGGIIYNEQFF,TGCAGCGTTGAGGGACTAGCGGGAGGGATTATCTACAATGAGCAGTTCTTC
.,TRBV7-3,TRBJ2-7,.,CASSLIGGPGNEQYF,TGTGCCAGCAGCTTAATCGGGGGGCCAGGAAACGAGCAGTACTTC
.,TRBV7-9,TRBJ2-3,.,CASSRLAAQTASTDTQYF,TGTGCCAGCAGTCGCTTAGCGGCTCAGACTGCTAGCACAGATACGCAGTATTTT
.,TRBV18,TRBJ2-1,TRBD1,CASSPPIPGGPNEQFF,TGTGCCAGCTCACCACCGATTCCAGGGGGACCCAATGAGCAGTTCTTC
few,TRBV27,TRBJ1-1,.,CASSFAGLNTEAFF,TGTGCCAGCAGTTTCGCGGGCTTGAACACTGAAGCTTTCTTT
.,TRBV7-8,TRBJ2-1,TRBD2,CASSQLAGVPNEQFF,TGTGCCAGCAGTCAACTAGCGGGAGTCCCCAATGAGCAGTTCTTC
.,TRBV28,TRBJ2-7,TRBD2,CASSLFSGGIYEQYF,TGTGCCAGCAGCCTATTTAGCGGGGGGATCTACGAGCAGTACTTC
.,TRBV7-6,TRBJ2-1,.,CASSLSVVGSYNEQFF,TGTGCCAGCAGCTTATCGGTTGTAGGGTCCTACAATGAGCAGTTCTTC
.,TRBV27,TRBJ2-3,.,CASSSGLYTDTQYF,TGTGCCAGCAGTTCGGGACTTTACACAGATACGCAGTATTTT
.,TRBV15,TRBJ2-5,.,CATSRDGRGPEETQYF,TGTGCCACCAGCAGAGATGGTCGGGGGCCTGAGGAGACCCAGTACTTC
.,TRBV28,TRBJ2-7,.,CASSPVRGAYEQYF,TGTGCCAGCAGTCCTGTCCGGGGGGCGTACGAGCAGTACTTC
.,TRBV29-1,TRBJ2-1,TRBD1,CSVEGDRVKDNEQFF,TGCAGCGTCGAAGGAGACAGGGTAAAAGACAATGAGCAGTTCTTC
.,TRBV27,TRBJ2-1,.,CASSFRTTAYNEQFF,TGTGCCAGCAGTTTCCGGACTACCGCCTACAATGAGCAGTTCTTC
.,TRBV5-1,TRBJ2-1,.,CASSLNSASSYNEQFF,TGCGCCAGCAGCTTGAACAGCGCGAGCTCCTACAATGAGCAGTTCTTC
.,TRBV19,TRBJ2-5,TRBD1,CASSIGVGTVQETQYF,TGTGCCAGTAGTATAGGAGTAGGGACAGTCCAAGAGACCCAGTACTTC
.,TRBV6-5,TRBJ2-2,.,CASSYDRTNTGELFF,TGTGCCAGCAGTTACGACCGAACGAACACCGGGGAGCTGTTTTTT
.,TRBV2,TRBJ1-5,.,CASSEDRHPGQPQHF,TGTGCCAGCAGTGAAGACAGACACCCAGGCCAGCCCCAGCATTTT
.,TRBV5-1,TRBJ1-1,.,CASSKGYMNTEAFF,TGCGCCAGCAGCAAGGGGTACATGAACACTGAAGCTTTCTTT
.,TRBV28,TRBJ2-1,TRBD2,CASRLTSRHEQFF,TGTGCCAGCAGGCTGACTAGCCGCCATGAGCAGTTCTTC
.,TRBV2,TRBJ1-5,.,CASSVTVIQYYSNQPQHF,TGTGCCAGCAGTGTGACAGTCATTCAGTATTATAGCAATCAGCCCCAGCATTTT
.,TRBV13,TRBJ2-7,TRBD2,CASSLGLAWEQYF,TGTGCCAGCAGCTTGGGACTAGCGTGGGAGCAGTACTTC
.,TRBV29-1,TRBJ2-7,TRBD1,CSVFNRGEQYF,TGCAGCGTCTTTAACAGGGGGGAGCAGTACTTC
.,TRBV7-9,TRBJ2-5,.,CASSSHPEGGQETQYF,TGTGCCAGCAGCTCCCATCCCGAGGGGGGGCAAGAGACCCAGTACTTC
.,TRBV5-8,TRBJ2-1,.,CASSPASRQLKGNGQFF,TGTGCCAGCAGCCCTGCTTCCCGGCAGCTCAAGGGGAATGGGCAGTTCTTC
.,TRBV9,TRBJ2-4,.,CASSPSLGYRDGENIQYF,TGTGCCAGCAGCCCGAGCCTAGGATACAGGGATGGGGAAAACATTCAGTACTTC
.,TRBV25-1,TRBJ2-1,.,CASSPTLYNEQFF,TGTGCCAGCAGTCCAACCCTCTACAATGAGCAGTTCTTC
.,TRBV7-6,TRBJ2-7,.,CASSFLSQGPNEQYF,TGTGCCAGCAGCTTTCTGTCCCAGGGTCCCAACGAGCAGTACTTC
.,TRBV9,TRBJ2-1,TRBD2,CASSAPRTSGSAYNEQFF,TGTGCCAGCAGCGCTCCTAGGACTAGCGGGAGTGCCTACAATGAGCAGTTCTTC
.,TRBV6-6,TRBJ2-7,TRBD1,CATAGGQGGYEQYF,TGTGCCACCGCGGGAGGACAGGGGGGCTACGAGCAGTACTTC
.,TRBV5-1,TRBJ2-1,.,CASSLPNPGEGNEQFF,TGCGCCAGCAGCCTCCCGAATCCTGGAGAGGGCAATGAGCAGTTCTTC